The clone carrying this T cell receptor (beta chain) has only a few counts. Its matching antigen is unknown. These data come from a study of blood T cells in healthy people across ages. PCR was performed a second time for roughly 7 to 11 cycles using a sample-barcoded 5' primer and a J-beta primer mix. Each CDR3 protein gets one entry after TCRdb re-called the 5' RACE reads with MiXCR. This sample yields around 2 million distinct CDR3 sequences, of which about 39% are seen a single time; 23% belongs to the top ten. General observations from the study: Diversity figures derived from one million T cells were judged to underestimate the true value.

Ten milliliters of peripheral blood were drawn from each donor. The V end was cut by 5 bases, the J end by 0 bases, with 14 bases between. This CDR3 comprises 17 residues. Germline V gives CDR1 MNHEY, CDR2 SMNVEV (reference sequence). Sequenced material: blood. The clonotype was recovered from a human donor in good health. The chain has TRBV27 and TRBJ1-6; D unresolved. This CDR3 reads CASSRPTGSSYNSPLHF. CDR3 sequence (DNA): TGTGCCAGCAGTCGACCGACCGGGAGCTCCTATAATTCACCCCTCCACTTT.